This section outlines one T cell receptor beta chain sequence together with its context. In the source study's methods: Amplification of reference gene primers was used by the study to estimate nucleated cell counts. TCRdb's copy holds only in-frame clones and misses some; the assay was immunoSEQ multiplex PCR. The DNA gave D and trimming, while V, J and clone size come from that table. Among roughly 100,000 clones listed, around 91% were seen once. This sample is part of a study of blood T cell repertoires in COVID-19. In the study overall: Samples taken during acute and convalescent COVID-19 were collected in the United States, Italy and Spain. T cells, B-cell-depleted T cells, or PBMCs provided the cDNA or gDNA that served as material.

This TCR was recovered from a woman older than 75 with acute or convalescent COVID-19. The sequenced material came from peripheral blood.

CDR3 in amino acids: CAWSWGSGGFYNEQFF. In DNA, the CDR3 is TGTGCCTGGAGTTGGGGGAGCGGGGGGTTTTACAATGAGCAGTTCTTC. The genes are TRBV30 and TRBJ2-1, with 9 bases aligning to TRBD2. With V trimmed by 2 bases and J by 4 bases, 9 bases remained unmatched. Germline V lookup: CDR1 GTSNPN, CDR2 SVGIG (reference sequence). The CDR3 runs to 16 residues. Variable domain in full (rest from reference TRBV30 and TRBJ2-1): SQTIHQWPATLVQPVGSPLSLECTVEGTSNPNLYWYRQAAGRGLQLLFYSVGIGQISSEVPQNLSASRPQDRQFILSSKKLLLSDSGFYLCAWSWGSGGFYNEQFFGPGTRLTVL.